Listed below are T cell receptor beta chains from one sample, sequenced in a study of CDR3 diversity in severe acne. TCRdb processed the PCR reads anew with MiXCR; each CDR3 protein has one entry. Of more than 85,000 distinct CDR3 sequences listed, roughly 51% are singletons. The sample comprised blood. Receptors originate from a male donor with acne. CDR3s leave out the opening cysteine and the closing phenylalanine or tryptophan. Fields, in order: V gene, J gene, CDR3 protein.

v_gene: TRBV29-1; j_gene: TRBJ1-1; CDR3aa: SVPATGNTEAF
v_gene: TRBV5-5; j_gene: TRBJ1-2; CDR3aa: ASSLEVRYGYT
v_gene: TRBV29-1; j_gene: TRBJ1-3; CDR3aa: SVEGGGGGNTIY
v_gene: TRBV10-3; j_gene: TRBJ1-2; CDR3aa: AISIGDRDPGNYGYT
v_gene: TRBV2; j_gene: TRBJ2-5; CDR3aa: ASSRGTGGKTQY
v_gene: TRBV7-9; j_gene: TRBJ1-1; CDR3aa: ASSSPGRVKDTEAF
v_gene: TRBV5-8; j_gene: TRBJ2-5; CDR3aa: ASSLAGWETQY
v_gene: TRBV5-1; j_gene: TRBJ2-1; CDR3aa: ASSFGGSSSYNEQF
v_gene: TRBV25-1; j_gene: TRBJ1-1; CDR3aa: ASAGTPFMNTEAF
v_gene: TRBV9; j_gene: TRBJ2-7; CDR3aa: ASSVGRGPYEQY
v_gene: TRBV2; j_gene: TRBJ2-2; CDR3aa: ASSEVTGELF
v_gene: TRBV29-1; j_gene: TRBJ1-2; CDR3aa: SVVADSRFFGYT
v_gene: TRBV20-1; j_gene: TRBJ2-7; CDR3aa: SARGSGRAGYEQY
v_gene: TRBV24-1; j_gene: TRBJ2-2; CDR3aa: ATSGEAYGMGELF
v_gene: TRBV25-1; j_gene: TRBJ1-1; CDR3aa: ASSGQGTLNTEAF
v_gene: TRBV12-3/TRBV12-4; j_gene: TRBJ2-3; CDR3aa: ASSSGGLAGSTDTQY
v_gene: TRBV7-8; j_gene: TRBJ2-2; CDR3aa: ASSSGTANTGELF
v_gene: TRBV28; j_gene: TRBJ2-5; CDR3aa: ASSSMGLQETQY
v_gene: TRBV2; j_gene: TRBJ1-1; CDR3aa: ASSGGSNTEAF
v_gene: TRBV12-3/TRBV12-4; j_gene: TRBJ2-1; CDR3aa: ASSADVVVTEQF
v_gene: TRBV5-6; j_gene: TRBJ2-7; CDR3aa: ASSRTGHEQY
v_gene: TRBV7-2; j_gene: TRBJ2-5; CDR3aa: ASSLKTGHETQY
v_gene: TRBV10-2; j_gene: TRBJ1-5; CDR3aa: ASSSDRGGNQPQH
v_gene: TRBV2; j_gene: TRBJ1-4; CDR3aa: ASSGTASVELF
v_gene: TRBV6-4; j_gene: TRBJ2-2; CDR3aa: ASSEGTFRDTGELF
v_gene: TRBV9; j_gene: TRBJ1-1; CDR3aa: ASSVDGRNTEAF
v_gene: TRBV2; j_gene: TRBJ2-1; CDR3aa: ASIAGAYNEQF
v_gene: TRBV6-6; j_gene: TRBJ2-7; CDR3aa: ASSYWGTSPYEQY
v_gene: TRBV29-1; j_gene: TRBJ2-7; CDR3aa: SVAYSGRASGEQY
v_gene: TRBV7-2; j_gene: TRBJ2-7; CDR3aa: ASSTDTGSAEQY
v_gene: TRBV5-1; j_gene: TRBJ2-5; CDR3aa: ASSLVPEAEETQY
v_gene: TRBV7-2; j_gene: TRBJ2-7; CDR3aa: ASSFKPGGLNEQY
v_gene: TRBV6-5; j_gene: TRBJ2-5; CDR3aa: ASSNSAEETQY
v_gene: TRBV5-4; j_gene: TRBJ2-1; CDR3aa: ASSLAGGLGDYNEQF
v_gene: TRBV7-3; j_gene: TRBJ1-5; CDR3aa: ASSGNRRRWLIRNQPQH
v_gene: TRBV9; j_gene: TRBJ2-2; CDR3aa: ASSHQLAPGELF
v_gene: TRBV15; j_gene: TRBJ2-1; CDR3aa: ATSSSIAGYNEQF
v_gene: TRBV2; j_gene: TRBJ1-1; CDR3aa: ASSVSPEMNTEAF